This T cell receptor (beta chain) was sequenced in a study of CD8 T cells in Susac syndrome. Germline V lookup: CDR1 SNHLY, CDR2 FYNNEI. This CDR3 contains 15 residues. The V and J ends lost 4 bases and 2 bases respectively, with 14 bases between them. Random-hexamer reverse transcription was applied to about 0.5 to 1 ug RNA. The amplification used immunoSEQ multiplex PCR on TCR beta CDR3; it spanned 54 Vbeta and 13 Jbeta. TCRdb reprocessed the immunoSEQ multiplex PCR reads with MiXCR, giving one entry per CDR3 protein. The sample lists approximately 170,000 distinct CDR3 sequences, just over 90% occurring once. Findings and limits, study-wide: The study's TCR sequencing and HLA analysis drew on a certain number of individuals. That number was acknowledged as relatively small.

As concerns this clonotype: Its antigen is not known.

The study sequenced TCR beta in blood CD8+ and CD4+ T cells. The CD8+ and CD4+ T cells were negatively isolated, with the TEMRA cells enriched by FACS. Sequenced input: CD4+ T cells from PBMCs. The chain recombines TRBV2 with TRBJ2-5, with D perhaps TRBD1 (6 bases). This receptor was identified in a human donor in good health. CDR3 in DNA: TGTGCCAGCAGTGTCCAGGGGTCCCGTCAAGAGACCCAGTACTTC. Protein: CASSVQGSRQETQYF. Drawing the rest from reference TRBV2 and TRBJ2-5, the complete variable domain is EPEVTQTPSHQVTQMGQEVILRCVPISNHLYFYWYRQILGQKVEFLVSFYNNEISEKSEIFDDQFSVERPDGSNFTLKIRSTKLEDSAMYFCASSVQGSRQETQYFGPGTRLLVL.